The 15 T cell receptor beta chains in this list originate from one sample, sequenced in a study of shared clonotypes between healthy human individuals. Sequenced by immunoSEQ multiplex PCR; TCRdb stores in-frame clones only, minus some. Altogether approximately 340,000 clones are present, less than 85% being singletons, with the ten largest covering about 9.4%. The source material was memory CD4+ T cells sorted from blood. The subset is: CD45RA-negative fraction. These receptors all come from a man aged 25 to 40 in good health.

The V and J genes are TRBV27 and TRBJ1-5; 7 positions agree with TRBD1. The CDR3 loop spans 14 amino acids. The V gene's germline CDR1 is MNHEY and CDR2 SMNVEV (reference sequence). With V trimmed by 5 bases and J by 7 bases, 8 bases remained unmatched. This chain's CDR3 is CASSPQGSRQPQHF. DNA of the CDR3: TGTGCCAGCAGTCCACAGGGGAGCCGCCAGCCCCAGCATTTT.

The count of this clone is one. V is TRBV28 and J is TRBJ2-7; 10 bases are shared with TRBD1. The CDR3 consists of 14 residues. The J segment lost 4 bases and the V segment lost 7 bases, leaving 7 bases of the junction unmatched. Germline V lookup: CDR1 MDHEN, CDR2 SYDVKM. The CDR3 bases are TGTGCCAGCACCCTGGGGGGACAGGGGTACGAGCAGTACTTC. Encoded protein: CASTLGGQGYEQYF. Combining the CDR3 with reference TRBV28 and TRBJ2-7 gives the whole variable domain DVKVTQSSRYLVKRTGEKVFLECVQDMDHENMFWYRQDPGLGLRLIYFSYDVKMKEKGDIPEGYSVSREKKERFSLILESASTNQTSMYLCASTLGGQGYEQYFGPGTRLTVT.

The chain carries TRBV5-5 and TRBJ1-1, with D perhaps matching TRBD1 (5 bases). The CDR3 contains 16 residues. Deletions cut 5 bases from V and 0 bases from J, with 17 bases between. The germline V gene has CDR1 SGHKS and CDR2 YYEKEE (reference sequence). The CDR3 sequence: CASRGFGGAMNTEAFF. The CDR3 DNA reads TGTGCCAGCAGGGGATTCGGTGGGGCCATGAACACTGAAGCTTTCTTT.

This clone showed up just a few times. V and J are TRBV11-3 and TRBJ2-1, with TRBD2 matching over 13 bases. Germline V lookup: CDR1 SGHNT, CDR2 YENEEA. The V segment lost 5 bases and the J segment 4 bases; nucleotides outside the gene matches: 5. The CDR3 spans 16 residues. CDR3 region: CASSPGLAGQYNEQFF. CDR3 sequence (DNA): TGTGCCAGCAGCCCGGGACTAGCGGGACAATACAATGAGCAGTTCTTC.

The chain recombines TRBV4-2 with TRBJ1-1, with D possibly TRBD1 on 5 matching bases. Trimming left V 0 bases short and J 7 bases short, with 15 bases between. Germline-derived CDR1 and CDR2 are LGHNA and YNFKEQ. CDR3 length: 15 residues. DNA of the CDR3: TGTGCCAGCAGCCAAGAAGGTCTTCGGCAGGGTGAAGCTTTCTTT. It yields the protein CASSQEGLRQGEAFF.

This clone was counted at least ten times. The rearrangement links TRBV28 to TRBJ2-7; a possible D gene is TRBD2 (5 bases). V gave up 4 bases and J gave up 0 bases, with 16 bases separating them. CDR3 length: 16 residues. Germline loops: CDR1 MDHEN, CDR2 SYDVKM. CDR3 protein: CASSSMDGKSSYEQYF. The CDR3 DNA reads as TGTGCCAGCAGTTCAATGGACGGGAAAAGCTCCTACGAGCAGTACTTC. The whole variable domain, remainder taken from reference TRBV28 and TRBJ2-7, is DVKVTQSSRYLVKRTGEKVFLECVQDMDHENMFWYRQDPGLGLRLIYFSYDVKMKEKGDIPEGYSVSREKKERFSLILESASTNQTSMYLCASSSMDGKSSYEQYFGPGTRLTVT.

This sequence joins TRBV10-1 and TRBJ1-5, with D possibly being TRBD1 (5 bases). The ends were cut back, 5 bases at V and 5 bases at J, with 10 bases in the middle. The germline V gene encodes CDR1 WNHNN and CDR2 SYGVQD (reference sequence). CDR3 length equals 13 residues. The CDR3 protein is CASSKDNYQPQHF. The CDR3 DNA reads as TGCGCCAGCAGTAAGGACAACTATCAGCCCCAGCATTTT.

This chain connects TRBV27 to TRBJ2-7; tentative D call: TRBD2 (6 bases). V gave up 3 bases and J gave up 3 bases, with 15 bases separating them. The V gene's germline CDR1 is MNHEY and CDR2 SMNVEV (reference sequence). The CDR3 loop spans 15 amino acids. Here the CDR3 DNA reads TGTGCCAGCAGTTTCGGTCTAGCGACATACTACGAGCAGTACTTC. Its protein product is CASSFGLATYYEQYF.

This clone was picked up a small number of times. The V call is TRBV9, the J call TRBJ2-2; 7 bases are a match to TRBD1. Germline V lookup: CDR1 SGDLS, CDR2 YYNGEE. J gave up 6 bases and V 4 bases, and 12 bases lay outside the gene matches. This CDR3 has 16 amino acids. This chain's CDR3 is CASSSIYRGRSGELFF. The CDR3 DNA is TGTGCCAGCAGCTCCATCTACAGGGGACGATCCGGGGAGCTGTTTTTT.

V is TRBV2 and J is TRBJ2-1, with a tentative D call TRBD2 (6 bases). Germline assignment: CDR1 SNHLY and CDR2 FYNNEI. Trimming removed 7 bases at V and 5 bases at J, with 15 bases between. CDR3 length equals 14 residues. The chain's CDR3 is CASMRREYDNEQFF. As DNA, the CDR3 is TGTGCCAGCATGCGGCGGGAATATGACAATGAGCAGTTCTTC.

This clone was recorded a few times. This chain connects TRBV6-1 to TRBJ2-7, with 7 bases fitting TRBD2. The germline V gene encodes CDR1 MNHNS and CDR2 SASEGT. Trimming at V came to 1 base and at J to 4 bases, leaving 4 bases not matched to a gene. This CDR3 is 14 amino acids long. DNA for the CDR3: TGTGCCAGCAGTGAAGTTGCGGGAGTGTACGAGCAGTACTTC. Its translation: CASSEVAGVYEQYF.

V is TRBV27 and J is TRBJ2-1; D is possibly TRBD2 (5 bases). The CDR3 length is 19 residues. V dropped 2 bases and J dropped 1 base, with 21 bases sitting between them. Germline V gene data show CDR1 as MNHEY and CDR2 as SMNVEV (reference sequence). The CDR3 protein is CASSLIFGGAEESYNEQFF. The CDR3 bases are TGTGCCAGCAGTTTAATCTTTGGAGGTGCGGAGGAATCCTACAATGAGCAGTTCTTC.

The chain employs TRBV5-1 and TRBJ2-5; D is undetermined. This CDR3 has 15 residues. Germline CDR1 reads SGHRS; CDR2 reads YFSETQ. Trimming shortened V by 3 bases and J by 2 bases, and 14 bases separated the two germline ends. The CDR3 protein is CASSSGPTLQETQYF. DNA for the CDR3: TGCGCCAGCAGCTCCGGGCCCACATTACAAGAGACCCAGTACTTC. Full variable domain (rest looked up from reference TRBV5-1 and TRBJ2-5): KAGVTQTPRYLIKTRGQQVTLSCSPISGHRSVSWYQQTPGQGLQFLFEYFSETQRNKGNFPGRFSGRQFSNSRSEMNVSTLELGDSALYLCASSSGPTLQETQYFGPGTRLLVL.

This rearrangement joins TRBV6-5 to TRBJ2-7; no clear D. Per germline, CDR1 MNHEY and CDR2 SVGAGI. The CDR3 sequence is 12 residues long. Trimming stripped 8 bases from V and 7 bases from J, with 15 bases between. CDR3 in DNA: TGTGCCAGCTCCAACCCGACTGGAGAGCAGTACTTC. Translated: CASSNPTGEQYF.

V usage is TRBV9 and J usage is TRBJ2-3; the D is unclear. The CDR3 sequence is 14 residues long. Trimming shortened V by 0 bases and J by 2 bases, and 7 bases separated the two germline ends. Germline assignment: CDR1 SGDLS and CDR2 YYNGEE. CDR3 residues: CASSVGGYTDTQYF. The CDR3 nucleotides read TGTGCCAGCAGCGTAGGTGGCTACACAGATACGCAGTATTTT. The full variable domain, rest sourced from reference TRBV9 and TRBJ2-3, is DSGVTQTPKHLITATGQRVTLRCSPRSGDLSVYWYQQSLDQGLQFLIQYYNGEERAKGNILERFSAQQFPDLHSELNLSSLELGDSALYFCASSVGGYTDTQYFGPGTRLTVL.